This section outlines one TCR beta chain sequence together with its context. The antigen this receptor binds is unknown. Qualities for individual bases were not recorded, and no much larger clone is one base off. CDR1 and CDR2 (PRHDT, FYEKMQ) derive from the germline V gene (reference sequence). From the cysteine up to the phenylalanine, the CDR3 has a length of 14 residues. Kept here is only the CDR3 DNA, which spans 42 bases and is read in frame from base 1. V trim: 3 bases; J trim: 3 bases; unmatched bases: 4. Receptor amplification or capture employed the immunoSEQ multiplex PCR assay. The multiplex PCR relied on a mix of 60 forward primers for TCR Vbeta segments and 13 reverse primers for TCR Jbeta segments. The CDR3 region of rearranged TCR beta genes was amplified from genomic DNA by a multiplex PCR assay. The amplified TCR beta libraries were sequenced on the Illumina HiSeq System as 87-base-pair reads. Regarding the original processing steps: A later analysis counted about 76 million unique TCR beta chains across the 550 to 800 repertoires, and some 11 million of these chains were shared by at least two donors. Raw reads were error-corrected and collapsed into unique sequences with a nearest-neighbor algorithm that merged closely related sequences to remove PCR and sequencing errors. V, D and J gene segments were assigned by aligning CDR3 sequences to IMGT reference sequences. For a sequence to be retained, a match of at least six nucleotides to both a V gene segment and a J gene segment was required. Rearrangements were classified as productive when the CDR3 lacked stop codons and remained in frame with V and J, and all other rearrangements were classified as non-productive. CDR3 was defined according to IMGT convention as the region running from the second conserved V-encoded cysteine to the conserved J-encoded phenylalanine. Sequences without an unambiguous match to a single V gene segment were excluded from the earlier analysis of approximately 560 of the donors. An earlier analysis of around 600 of the donors classified V segments as functional when productive rearrangements were above 56.7% and as segregating when the standard deviation between donors was above 5%. A statistical classification framework was built to diagnose cytomegalovirus status from the catalog of TCR beta chain sequences. A later analysis assigned V and J genes by comparing TCR nucleotide sequences with IMGT/GENE-DB human TR gene sequences. The TCRdist pipeline was used in a later analysis to assign CDR3 sequences and most-parsimonious VDJ recombination scenarios. In a later analysis, each TCR beta chain was defined by its CDR3 amino acid sequence together with its V-gene family, and reads lacking a unique V-gene family were excluded. In a later analysis, 500 to 650 highly shared, low-generation-probability nucleotide sequences were removed to address suspected cross-contamination and a sequencing artifact. In a later analysis, a clonal expansion index was calculated for each public chain from normalized within-repertoire ranks of inferred template counts. A later analysis computed generation probabilities with a VDJ recombination model fitted to out-of-frame rearrangements, and checked the results against IGoR. In a later analysis, TCR-TCR, TCR-HLA and TCR-CMV co-occurrence was scored with hypergeometric tests, and a repertoire-size bias correction was applied to TCR pairs. In a later analysis, false discovery rates were estimated by permuting HLA or CMV assignments 20 times. In a later analysis, co-occurring TCRs were grouped with DBSCAN, and TCRdist sequence similarity was added when clustering was performed within HLA-allele-positive subsets. For co-occurrence clustering, repertoires with fewer than 30,000 or more than 120,000 public chains were excluded, along with a handful of repertoires with anomalous nucleotide sharing. The immuneACCESS repertoire file appears here via TCRdb, limited to in-frame rearrangements. These files lack a portion of the clones; in checked studies, under half of the deficit traces to unresolved V genes, and the cause of the others is not known. The D gene and trimming were derived from the DNA, and the V and J assignments and clone size from that table. The sample has some 160,000 clones on record, roughly 80% of them singletons. Jointly, the top ten make up 2.2% of the sample.

The data stem from a study of cytomegalovirus exposure and HLA in healthy donors (dated by TCRdb to the late 2010s). In terms of the full investigation: In an earlier analysis of about 560 of the donors, around 300 Gb of sequence data and approximately 120 million unique TCR beta sequences from about 180 million T cells were reported. HLA typing included class I and class II loci at four-digit resolution. In a later analysis, previously published TCR beta repertoires from roughly 710 donors were re-analyzed and high-resolution HLA genotyping was added so that TCR occurrence patterns could be studied. Besides the first cohort of approximately 670 subjects, a separate validation cohort made up of roughly 130 different subjects was used. A later genetic analysis used genome-wide SNP genotypes for about 65% of the roughly 670 donors, treating that subset as a discovery cohort. Roughly 5 DR-DQ haplotypes were handled as single units for association and clustering, since linkage in the cohort was strong. High-throughput TCR immunosequencing, statistical association of individual TCRs with disease status, and machine learning were combined to predict cytomegalovirus infection status. Of the 398 genotyped donors, about 80% fell in the genetic ancestry cluster associated with self-reported Caucasian donors. In an earlier analysis of roughly 580 of the donors, high-throughput TCR beta sequencing was used to judge whether each TCR beta V gene segment behaved as functional or pseudogenic. Across some 400 genotyped donors of the cohort, an average of approximately 220,000 unique TCR beta nucleotide sequences per donor were sequenced, and roughly 20% of those sequences were non-productive. Approximately 300 gigabases of sequencing data and roughly 81 million unique TCR sequences made up an early release that covered 640 HLA-typed donors. The later analysis used no new phenotypic data to find candidate immune exposures, relying instead on TCR beta sequences and their occurrence across donors. Typing coverage varied by locus: roughly 620-640 donors for A, B, C, DRB1 and DQB1; roughly 520 for DQA1; some 610 for DPA1; roughly 470 for DPB1. Donor age, sex, ethnicity and CMV serostatus were compiled alongside the repertoire data. The aim of the study was to test whether cataloging public T cell receptors could identify signatures of past pathogen exposure. Every repertoire in the discovery cohort had been generated on one and the same sequencing platform. The study profiled the T cell repertoires of hundreds of subjects by immunosequencing and related them to cytomegalovirus serostatus.

The cohort consisted of 600 to 750 healthy bone marrow donors. At the time of sampling, every cohort member was nominally healthy, though immune exposures that went unrecorded were likely present. The donor was CMV seropositive and was included in the group of 250 to 300 seropositive cohort members. Every donor gave a peripheral blood sample, and the peripheral blood mononuclear cells from that sample were used for TCR beta sequencing. Genomic DNA extraction from the blood cell samples was performed with the Qiagen DNeasy Blood Extraction Kit. Beyond this particular receptor, the publication reports: Immune exposure information for the cohort was limited to CMV serostatus. HLA typing was unavailable for some donors at each locus, so association tests used only the typed subset. At a false discovery rate of 0.05, a later analysis linked under 20,000 TCR beta sequences to specific HLA alleles. The authors suggested that the approach could potentially be extended to other disease states and immunological phenotypes. According to a later analysis, parvovirus B19, influenza, CMV and Epstein-Barr virus appeared linked to several top co-occurrence clusters. The cohort was sequenced for TCR beta chains only, and without alpha or paired-chain data the features that could be detected were limited. A cluster of highly shared sequence variants was judged likely to be a technical artifact of the sequencing pipeline. V-gene and J-gene trimming of TCR beta chains was associated with a missense DCLRE1C variant in a later genetic analysis, and the association was replicated in an independent cohort. The classifier was reported to diagnose cytomegalovirus status with high specificity and sensitivity in both the original cohort and the validation cohort. When HLA alleles, especially DR and DQ, strongly co-occurred, TCR associations were difficult to assign to individual alleles. In a later analysis, HLA-associated TCR beta chains showed more clonal expansion and lower generation probabilities than non-associated chains that were equally common. According to a later analysis, TCR association rates differed among HLA loci, with DRB1 alleles showing the most associated TCRs and HLA-C alleles showing the fewest. According to a later genetic analysis, donors in an Asian-associated ancestry cluster had fewer N-insertions in productive TCRs than the roughly 660-donor mean. Sequencing depth was assumed to be roughly uniform across donors in the presence/absence analyses, though that assumption may not hold. Because counts were too low, fewer than 20 rarely observed V segments, including chromosome 9 orphons, were excluded from the earlier analysis of about 500 of the donors. In the study, around 160 TCR beta chains were listed as associated with cytomegalovirus. In an earlier analysis of under 600 of the donors, most TCR beta V segments were observed in productive rearrangements about 87% or about 30% of the time, broadly matching IMGT annotations. A further reported finding was that TCR beta sequences accurately predicted the HLA-A and HLA-B alleles for most subjects in the first cohort. While some public TCRs were present in many individuals, most TCR sequences turned up only very rarely across donors. According to a later analysis, most CMV-associated TCR beta chains appeared to be HLA-restricted, and the HLA associations seemed to be driven largely by CMV exposure. Three of the identified cytomegalovirus-associated TCR beta chains were confirmed in vitro to be specific for cytomegalovirus antigens. Linkage disequilibrium might explain the correlated functional status among segregating V segments, but an unknown experimental factor could not be excluded. Because the 87-base-pair reads could not distinguish some IMGT-functional V segments, including TRBV6-2 and TRBV6-3, those segments were excluded.

This TCR was sampled from a man aged 45-65 years in good health and CMV-seropositive. Sequencing was performed on PBMCs. Recombination connected TRBV13 to TRBJ2-5; TRBD1 matches 7 bases in the middle. The nucleotide sequence is TGTGCCAGCAGCTTCCAGGGGGAGAAAGAGACCCAGTACTTC. This sequence encodes CASSFQGEKETQYF.